These 8 T cell receptor beta chains were all obtained from the same sample, sequenced in a study of CD8+CD57+ T cells in acquired aplastic anemia. TCR beta VDJ and CDR3 were profiled, and genomic DNA was the template. Each CDR3 protein gets one entry after TCRdb re-called the reads with MiXCR. The table includes some 130,000 distinct CDR3 sequences, around 48% detected once. The sequenced sample was sorted CD4+, CD8+, or CD8+CD57+ T cells (not recorded which) from PBMCs. These receptors all come from a human donor in good health, serving as a control.

This clonotype turned up a few times. CDR3 in amino acids: CSVERGTGYGYTF. CDR3 in DNA: TGCAGCGTTGAGAGGGGGACAGGGTATGGCTACACCTTC. The rearrangement uses TRBV29-1 and TRBJ1-2, with 9 positions matching TRBD1. The CDR3 length is 13 residues. The V gene end was trimmed by 3 bases and the J gene end by 5 bases; junction bases not matched to a gene: 4. Germline CDR1 reads SQVTM; CDR2 reads ANQGSEA.

This clonotype has a count of ten or more. This chain connects TRBV27 to TRBJ2-7; D may be TRBD2 (5 bases). The CDR3 loop spans 16 amino acids. The germline CDR1 and CDR2 sequences are MNHEY and SMNVEV (reference sequence). V was pared by 5 bases and J by 0 bases, with 17 bases between. CDR3 bases: TGTGCCAGCAGTCCCGATAAGGGTGGAGGCTCCTACGAGCAGTACTTC. Translated, it gives CASSPDKGGGSYEQYF.

The chain joins TRBV7-2 to TRBJ2-5; 9 bases map to TRBD2. The V gene end was trimmed by 5 bases and the J gene end by 3 bases; junction bases not matched to a gene: 7. The CDR3 runs to 15 residues. Germline V CDR1 and CDR2: SGHTA, FQGNSA. CDR3 amino acids: CASSPGGGVEETQYF. For the CDR3, the DNA is TGTGCCAGCAGCCCTGGCGGGGGGGTAGAAGAGACCCAGTACTTC.

This clonotype was recorded many times. The CDR3 nucleotides read TGTGCCAGCAGCTTATCAGGTTACACTGAAGCTTTCTTT. Protein sequence: CASSLSGYTEAFF. The rearrangement uses TRBV7-9 and TRBJ1-1, with D unresolved. Germline values: CDR1 SEHNR, CDR2 FQNEAQ (reference sequence). This CDR3 has 13 residues. V lost 2 bases, J lost 3 bases, and 7 bases lay in between. Full variable domain (outside the CDR3, taken from reference TRBV7-9 and TRBJ1-1): DTGVSQNPRHKITKRGQNVTFRCDPISEHNRLYWYRQTLGQGPEFLTYFQNEAQLEKSRLLSDRFSAERPKGSFSTLEIQRTEQGDSAMYLCASSLSGYTEAFFGQGTRLTVV.

The chain joins TRBV7-2 to TRBJ1-2; a possible D gene is TRBD1 (5 bases). The length of the CDR3 is 17 residues. V was clipped by 0 bases and J by 4 bases, with 18 bases between them. The V gene's germline CDR1 is SGHTA and CDR2 FQGNSA. CDR3 sequence (DNA): TGTGCCAGCAGCTTAGCGGCAGGGCAGGGTAGTCTCTATGGCTACACCTTC. Its translation: CASSLAAGQGSLYGYTF.

This clonotype showed up many times. The chain is built from TRBV4-2 and TRBJ2-3; TRBD1 matches at 7 bases. The CDR3 extends over 15 amino acids. The ends lost 2 bases at V and 2 bases at J; junction bases unmatched: 4. Germline CDR1 reads LGHNA; CDR2 reads YNFKEQ. The CDR3 sequence: CASSQRQGATDTQYF. CDR3 in DNA: TGTGCCAGCAGCCAACGACAGGGCGCCACAGATACGCAGTATTTT.

The rearrangement links TRBV19 to TRBJ1-2; D might be TRBD1 (6 bases). Trimming pared 5 bases from V and 0 bases from J, leaving 13 bases between. The CDR3 covers 15 residues. From germline, CDR1 is LNHDA and CDR2 SQIVND (reference sequence). CDR3 nucleotides: TGTGCCAGTAGTTATGGACAGAGAGCTAACTATGGCTACACCTTC. This translates into CASSYGQRANYGYTF.

This clonotype was recorded at least ten times. The chain joins TRBV9 to TRBJ2-3; TRBD2 matches 9 bases. The CDR3 runs 16 residues. The germline CDR1 and CDR2 sequences are SGDLS and YYNGEE. V dropped 0 bases and J dropped 7; count of bases not matched to a gene: 9. Here the CDR3 reads CASSVEWRGGMNTQYF. The CDR3 nucleotides are TGTGCCAGCAGCGTAGAGTGGCGGGGGGGTATGAATACGCAGTATTTT.